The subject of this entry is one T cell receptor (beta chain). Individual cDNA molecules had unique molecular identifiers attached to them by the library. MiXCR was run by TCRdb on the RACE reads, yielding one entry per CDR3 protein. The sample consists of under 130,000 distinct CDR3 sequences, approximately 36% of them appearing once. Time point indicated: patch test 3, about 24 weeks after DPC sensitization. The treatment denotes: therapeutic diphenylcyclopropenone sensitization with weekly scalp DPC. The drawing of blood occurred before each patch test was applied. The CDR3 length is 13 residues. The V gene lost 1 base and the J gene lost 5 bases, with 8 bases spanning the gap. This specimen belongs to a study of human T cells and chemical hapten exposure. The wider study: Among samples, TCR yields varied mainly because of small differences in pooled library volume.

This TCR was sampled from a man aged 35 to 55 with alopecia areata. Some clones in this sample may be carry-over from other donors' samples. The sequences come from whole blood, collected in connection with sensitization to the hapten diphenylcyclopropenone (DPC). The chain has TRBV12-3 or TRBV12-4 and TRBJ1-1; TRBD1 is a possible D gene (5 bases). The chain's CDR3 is CASSLGRGTEAFF. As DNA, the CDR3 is TGTGCCAGCAGTTTAGGAAGGGGAACTGAAGCTTTCTTT.